A single sample is the source of the 11 T cell receptor beta chains below, sequenced in a study of T cell repertoires in aging, cancer and after chemotherapy (dated by TCRdb to about 2019). Instead of sorted cells or RNA, genomic DNA extracted from peripheral blood served as the source for amplifying TCR beta rearrangements. These reads were obtained on an Illumina MiSeq. Using a mixed TRB-A/B primer pool, multiplex touch-down PCR amplified rearranged TRB sequences covering the V, D and J segments. Using fastp at Q25 and MiXCR, TCRdb reprocessed the public reads and kept productive beta chains. Records with the same CDR3 protein are collapsed into one entry carrying the most frequent genes and DNA. The sample has roughly 6,800 distinct CDR3 sequences on record, approximately 40% of them singletons. Approximately 44% of the sample rests with the top ten. Sequencing was performed on blood. The receptors originated from a human donor in good health.

CDR3 sequence reads: CASSSHGARGTEAFF. CDR3 nucleotides: TGTGCCAGCAGTTCCCACGGGGCGAGGGGCACTGAAGCTTTCTTT. The rearrangement joins TRBV6-6 to TRBJ1-1; D possibly corresponds to TRBD1 (5 bases). The V gene's germline CDR1 is MNHNY and CDR2 SVGAGI (reference sequence). This CDR3 spans 15 amino acids. V was cut by 4 bases and J by 4 bases, with 16 bases left in between.

This clonotype is medium-sized (0.01 to 0.1%). The V and J genes are TRBV5-5 and TRBJ2-7; 7 bases fit TRBD1. This CDR3 spans 15 amino acids. CDR1 and CDR2 from the germline V gene are SGHKS and YYEKEE (reference sequence). J lost 3 bases, V lost 4 bases, and 10 bases had no gene match. CDR3 region: CASSQGVRSGYEQYV. As DNA, the CDR3 is TGTGCCAGCAGCCAGGGGGTTCGTTCGGGCTACGAGCAGTACGTC.

V gene TRBV6-5 combines with J gene TRBJ1-6; D unresolved. Germline CDR1 and CDR2: MNHEY and SVGAGI. The V and J ends lost 6 bases and 9 bases respectively, with 18 bases between them. CDR3 size: 15 residues. The CDR3 reads CASSRQGPRGSPLHF. The CDR3, as DNA: TGTGCCAGCAGCCGACAAGGACCGCGGGGTTCACCCCTCCACTTT.

This clonotype has only a few counts. The rearrangement joins TRBV11-3 to TRBJ2-6, with 8 positions matching TRBD1. The junction had 6 bases not matched to a gene; V was cut back by 5 bases and J by 0 bases. The CDR3 is 17 residues long. Germline loops: CDR1 SGHNT, CDR2 YENEEA. The CDR3 DNA sequence: TGTGCCAGCAGCACAGGGGGTCCCTTCTCTGGGGCCAACGTCCTGACTTTC. Encoded protein: CASSTGGPFSGANVLTF. Supplemented by reference TRBV11-3 and TRBJ2-6, the full variable domain reads EAGVVQSPRYKIIEKKQPVAFWCNPISGHNTLYWYLQNLGQGPELLIRYENEEAVDDSQLPKDRFSAERLKGVDSTLKIQPAELGDSAVYLCASSTGGPFSGANVLTFGAGSRLTVL.

The chain carries TRBV18 and TRBJ2-2; TRBD1 might be the D (6 bases). Germline values: CDR1 KGHSH, CDR2 LQKENI. The CDR3 is 15 amino acids. Trimming pared 3 bases from V and 4 bases from J, leaving 12 bases between. CDR3 nucleotide sequence: TGTGCCAGCTCACCCCGAGGGGGTGTCACCGGGGAGCTGTTTTTT. It encodes CASSPRGGVTGELFF.

J is TRBJ2-5 and V is TRBV6-6, with D possibly TRBD1 on 6 matching bases. This CDR3 region has 13 residues. Germline loops: CDR1 MNHNY, CDR2 SVGAGI (reference sequence). Trimming pared 6 bases from V and 2 bases from J, leaving 10 bases between. The CDR3 sequence is CASSPGQQETQYF. The CDR3 DNA reads TGTGCCAGCAGCCCTGGACAGCAAGAGACCCAGTACTTC.

The rearrangement links TRBV6-4 to TRBJ2-1; D gene unclear. The V gene's germline CDR1 is MRHNA and CDR2 SNTAGT. Trimming removed 3 bases at V and 3 bases at J, with 12 bases between. The CDR3 runs 15 residues. The CDR3 sequence: CASSEGTELYNEQFF. CDR3 sequence (DNA): TGTGCCAGCAGTGAGGGAACGGAGCTCTACAATGAGCAGTTCTTC.

This chain connects TRBV5-6 to TRBJ2-7; D is unresolved. V gave up 1 base and J gave up 4 bases, with 6 bases separating them. Per the germline V gene, CDR1 is SGHDT and CDR2 is YYEEEE. The CDR3 has 12 residues. In DNA, the CDR3 is TGTGCCAGCAGCTTGCGAGGTTACGAGCAGTACTTC. This encodes CASSLRGYEQYF.

The sample holds a few counts of this clonotype. The V call is TRBV7-2, the J call TRBJ2-1; a weak D match, TRBD1 (5 bases). The CDR3 covers 15 residues. The V and J ends lost 1 base and 3 bases respectively, with 10 bases between them. Germline V gene data show CDR1 as SGHTA and CDR2 as FQGNSA. This chain's CDR3 is CASSLGVGLYNEQFF. Written as DNA, the CDR3 is TGTGCCAGCAGCTTAGGTGTGGGGCTCTACAATGAGCAGTTCTTC. The variable domain in full, with the rest retrieved from reference TRBV7-2 and TRBJ2-1, is GAGVSQSPSNKVTEKGKDVELRCDPISGHTALYWYRQSLGQGLEFLIYFQGNSAPDKSGLPSDRFSAERTGGSVSTLTIQRTQQEDSAVYLCASSLGVGLYNEQFFGPGTRLTVL.

This clonotype was detected only a few times. A read error may account for a junction end that differs from germline. This rearrangement joins TRBV19 to TRBJ1-4; 7 bases are a match to TRBD1. The CDR3 sequence is 14 residues long. CDR1 is LNHDA, CDR2 SQIVND, per germline (reference sequence). The CDR3 is CASRIGGGNEKLFF. The CDR3 nucleotides are TGTGCCAGTAGGATAGGGGGCGGAAATGAAAAACTGTTTTTT.

A few counts support this clonotype. The rearrangement uses TRBV6-6 and TRBJ2-6; 7 nucleotides agree with TRBD2. Per the germline V gene, CDR1 is MNHNY and CDR2 is SVGAGI (reference sequence). J gave up 1 base and V 7 bases, and 10 bases lay outside the gene matches. The CDR3 is made up of 17 amino acids. CDR3 sequence: CASISDSGRSGANVLTF. The DNA for the CDR3 is TGTGCCAGCATCTCCGACTCCGGGAGGTCTGGGGCCAACGTCCTGACTTTC.